This T cell receptor (beta chain) came from a study of control samples from healthy donors and cancer patients. Here immunoSEQ multiplex PCR was the method, and the copy in TCRdb shows in-frame clones only, minus some. There are over 85,000 clones in the sample; 88% occur only once, and roughly 3.5% lies in the top ten. Trimming removed 3 bases from V and 3 bases from J, with 0 bases in between. Germline V gene data show CDR1 as SGHTA and CDR2 as FQGNSA. This CDR3 is built from 11 residues. The chain links TRBV7-2 to TRBJ2-1; unclear D gene. Material: PBMCs. The origin of this receptor is a woman aged 60-75 years with lung cancer. The CDR3 sequence is CASSFYNEQFF. CDR3 DNA sequence: TGTGCCAGCAGCTTCTACAATGAGCAGTTCTTC.